This T cell receptor (beta chain) was profiled in a study of blood T cell repertoires in COVID-19. Deletions cut 5 bases from V and 2 bases from J, with 7 bases between. This CDR3 spans 13 amino acids. Individuals aged roughly 18 to 95 years were recruited from 24 US areas. Some clones are missing from TCRdb's copy, which holds only in-frame ones; the method was immunoSEQ multiplex PCR. Of 200,000 to 250,000 clones in the sample, over 75% were seen once. The sample comprised PBMCs or T cells enriched from blood (not recorded which). This sequence joins TRBV12-3 or TRBV12-4 and TRBJ1-5; D gene ambiguous. This receptor was taken from a woman in her late teens or twenties in a cohort exposed to, infected with or recovered from COVID-19 (not recorded which). DNA for the CDR3: TGTGCCAGCAGTAATAGTGGCAATCAGCCCCAGCATTTT. The encoded protein is CASSNSGNQPQHF.